One and the same sample provided the 15 T cell receptor beta chains below, sequenced in a study of blood T cell repertoires in COVID-19. The data were produced by immunoSEQ multiplex PCR, yet TCRdb's version contains in-frame clones alone and is incomplete. This sample has 250,000 to 300,000 clones, with roughly four fifths found just once. The sample consisted of PBMCs or T cells enriched from blood (not recorded which). The receptors come from a man aged 50-59 years who had recovered from COVID-19.

This chain connects TRBV5-8 to TRBJ1-5; 7 nucleotides agree with TRBD1. Germline trimming cut 3 bases from V and 3 bases from J; bases unmatched to any gene: 3. Germline V gene data show CDR1 as SGHTS and CDR2 as YDEGEE. The CDR3 sequence is 14 residues long. CDR3: CASSWGQHNQPQHF. DNA for the CDR3: TGTGCCAGCAGCTGGGGACAGCACAATCAGCCCCAGCATTTT. The full variable domain, rest sourced from reference TRBV5-8 and TRBJ1-5, is EAGVTQSPTHLIKTRGQQATLRCSPISGHTSVYWYQQALGLGLQFLLWYDEGEERNRGNFPPRFSGRQFPNYSSELNVNALELEDSALYLCASSWGQHNQPQHFGDGTRLSIL.

The gene calls are TRBV4-2 and TRBJ1-5; 10 bases match TRBD1. This CDR3 spans 15 amino acids. After removal of 4 bases from V and 7 bases from J, the junction contained 7 bases not matched to a gene. CDR1 and CDR2 from the germline V gene are LGHNA and YNFKEQ. The CDR3 loop reads CASSRGTGVEQPQHF. The CDR3 DNA reads TGTGCCAGCAGCCGTGGGACAGGGGTAGAGCAGCCCCAGCATTTT.

This chain uses TRBV5-1 with TRBJ1-2; perhaps TRBD1 as D (6 bases). The V end was cut by 3 bases, the J end by 0 bases, with 9 bases between. The CDR3 contains 14 residues. Germline V CDR1 and CDR2: SGHRS, YFSETQ. The CDR3 DNA sequence: TGCGCCAGCAGCTCGACAGGAACTAACTATGGCTACACCTTC. This encodes CASSSTGTNYGYTF.

The chain recombines TRBV19 with TRBJ1-2; 7 bases match TRBD1. Germline CDR1 and CDR2: LNHDA and SQIVND (reference sequence). CDR3 length equals 14 residues. V lost 6 bases to trimming and J lost 12 bases; unmatched junction nucleotides: 16. The CDR3 region is CASREAGQAGGNTF. The CDR3 DNA follows: TGTGCCAGTAGGGAAGCAGGACAGGCTGGGGGGAACACCTTC.

This rearrangement joins TRBV11-2 to TRBJ1-4, with 8 nucleotides matching TRBD1. CDR3 length: 16 residues. The germline CDR1 and CDR2 sequences are SGHAT and FQNNGV. After removal of 2 bases from V and 5 bases from J, the junction contained 7 bases not matched to a gene. This CDR3 reads CASSLTRQGQNEKLFF. The CDR3 DNA reads as TGTGCCAGCAGCTTAACTCGACAGGGGCAAAATGAAAAACTGTTTTTT.

V and J are TRBV3-1 (or the pseudogene TRBV3-2) and TRBJ1-2, with 9 bases fitting TRBD1. This CDR3 is built from 13 residues. Unmatched junction bases numbered 5, after V lost 4 bases and J lost 8 bases. The germline V gene has CDR1 LGHDT and CDR2 YNNKEL (reference sequence). The CDR3 loop reads CASSPQGARGYTF. CDR3 nucleotides: TGTGCCAGCAGCCCACAGGGGGCGCGGGGCTACACCTTC.

The chain uses TRBV5-1 and TRBJ1-2, with TRBD1 identical over 11 bases. The CDR3 sequence is 15 residues long. The germline V gene encodes CDR1 SGHRS and CDR2 YFSETQ. V shed 0 bases, J shed 5 bases, and the junction held 3 bases outside the gene matches. CDR3 protein: CASSLGGTGGYGYTF. The CDR3 bases are TGCGCCAGCAGCTTGGGAGGGACAGGGGGATATGGCTACACCTTC. The full variable domain, in which reference TRBV5-1 and TRBJ1-2 provide the parts outside the CDR3, is KAGVTQTPRYLIKTRGQQVTLSCSPISGHRSVSWYQQTPGQGLQFLFEYFSETQRNKGNFPGRFSGRQFSNSRSEMNVSTLELGDSALYLCASSLGGTGGYGYTFGSGTRLTVV.

This clone was seen only once. This chain links TRBV3-1 (or the pseudogene TRBV3-2) with TRBJ2-3, with D perhaps matching TRBD2 (6 bases). Germline V gene sequence: CDR1 LGHDT, CDR2 YNNKEL (reference sequence). The CDR3 runs 17 residues. Trimming pared 0 bases from V and 6 bases from J, leaving 19 bases between. The CDR3 sequence is CASSQDLRAPGGDTQYF. CDR3 DNA: TGTGCCAGCAGCCAAGATCTTAGGGCTCCCGGGGGTGATACGCAGTATTTT.

The CDR3 region has the DNA TGTGCTAGTGGTTTGAACCGGGGGGGTCTGTCCGGGGAGCTGTTTTTT. This sequence encodes CASGLNRGGLSGELFF. The chain employs TRBV12-5 and TRBJ2-2, with TRBD2 identical over 8 bases. Germline values: CDR1 LGHNT, CDR2 FRNRAP. V shed 2 bases, J shed 6 bases, and the junction held 8 bases outside the gene matches. The CDR3 spans 16 residues.

The V call is TRBV3-1 (or the pseudogene TRBV3-2), the J call TRBJ1-6, with D possibly matching TRBD1 (5 bases). CDR3 length: 14 amino acids. The V and J ends lost 3 bases and 11 bases respectively, with 14 bases between them. Germline loops: CDR1 LGHDT, CDR2 YNNKEL (reference sequence). The CDR3 sequence: CASSHSQGGTPLHF. CDR3 bases: TGTGCCAGCAGCCACTCTCAGGGTGGGACACCCCTCCACTTT.

In this sample, this clone turned up a few times. This chain uses TRBV10-3 with TRBJ1-1; D remains unclear. The CDR3 length is 20 residues. V lost 4 bases to trimming and J lost 1 base, with 28 bases between them. The germline V gene has CDR1 ENHRY and CDR2 SYGVKD. The CDR3 DNA sequence: TGTGCCATCAGTGGTACTTTGGACGTGCGGGTGTCGATTCAGAACACTGAAGCTTTCTTT. Encoded protein: CAISGTLDVRVSIQNTEAFF.

The gene calls are TRBV12-3 or TRBV12-4 and TRBJ2-7, with a weak D call TRBD2 (6 bases). This CDR3 is 13 amino acids long. V was pared by 3 bases and J by 2 bases, with 8 bases between. The CDR3 region has the DNA TGTGCCAGCAGTTTTGCGGGGACCTACGAGCAGTACTTC. Its protein is CASSFAGTYEQYF.

V and J are TRBV18 and TRBJ1-6, with a possible D match to TRBD1 (6 bases). Trimming stripped 4 bases from V and 5 bases from J, with 12 bases between. Germline CDR1 KGHSH, CDR2 LQKENI. The CDR3 totals 15 residues. Here the CDR3 DNA reads TGTGCCAGCTCACTAAGACAGGTCGATAATTCACCCCTCCACTTT. Residues: CASSLRQVDNSPLHF. Variable domain in full (rest from reference TRBV18 and TRBJ1-6): NAGVMQNPRHLVRRRGQEARLRCSPMKGHSHVYWYRQLPEEGLKFMVYLQKENIIDESGMPKERFSAEFPKEGPSILRIQQVVRGDSAAYFCASSLRQVDNSPLHFGNGTRLTVT.

This clone was seen a single time. J is TRBJ2-1 and V is TRBV28; D may be TRBD1 (6 bases). The CDR3 loop spans 14 amino acids. Germline loops: CDR1 MDHEN, CDR2 SYDVKM. Trimming removed 8 bases from V and 2 bases from J, with 13 bases in between. The CDR3 DNA sequence: TGTGCCAGCGGGAGAACAGGGACCTACAATGAGCAGTTCTTC. Translating gives CASGRTGTYNEQFF. The variable domain in full, completed from reference TRBV28 and TRBJ2-1, reads DVKVTQSSRYLVKRTGEKVFLECVQDMDHENMFWYRQDPGLGLRLIYFSYDVKMKEKGDIPEGYSVSREKKERFSLILESASTNQTSMYLCASGRTGTYNEQFFGPGTRLTVL.

This chain connects TRBV30 to TRBJ1-6; D not certain. The germline gives CDR1 GTSNPN, CDR2 SVGIG (reference sequence). V was trimmed by 3 bases and J by 0 bases, leaving 21 bases between them. The CDR3 runs to 19 residues. DNA for the CDR3: TGTGCCTGGAGCGGCACACGACTTGGGGAGAGCTCCTATAATTCACCCCTCCACTTT. Protein sequence: CAWSGTRLGESSYNSPLHF. The full variable domain, its missing parts supplied by reference TRBV30 and TRBJ1-6, is SQTIHQWPATLVQPVGSPLSLECTVEGTSNPNLYWYRQAAGRGLQLLFYSVGIGQISSEVPQNLSASRPQDRQFILSSKKLLLSDSGFYLCAWSGTRLGESSYNSPLHFGNGTRLTVT.